Detailed here is one T cell receptor (beta chain). This specimen belongs to a study of blood T cell repertoires in COVID-19. Study context: COVID-19 samples collected from the United States, Italy and Spain covered acute and convalescent phases. T cells, B-cell-depleted T cells, or PBMCs provided the cDNA or gDNA that served as material.

The V gene's germline CDR1 is SGHTA and CDR2 FQGNSA. V shed 5 bases, J shed 14 bases, and the junction held 8 bases outside the gene matches. The CDR3 has 14 amino acids. As processed by the authors: Nucleated cell number was recorded as an estimate derived from reference gene primer amplification. Produced via immunoSEQ multiplex PCR; TCRdb's table is partial and in-frame only. For V, J and clone size, that table is used; D and trimming come from the DNA. Among about 300,000 clones listed, 86% were seen once. This receptor was taken from a woman aged 45-65 years with acute or convalescent COVID-19. This chain uses TRBV7-2 with TRBJ2-1, with TRBD2 matching 14 bases. The source material was peripheral blood. The CDR3 protein is CASSQGLAGVVKFF. As DNA, the CDR3 is TGTGCCAGCAGCCAGGGACTAGCGGGAGTTGTCAAGTTCTTC.